This T cell receptor beta chain is drawn from a study of cytomegalovirus exposure and HLA in healthy donors. Vbeta (60) and Jbeta (13) primers were used in the PCR. The protocol was immunoSEQ multiplex PCR, while the TCRdb copy is restricted to in-frame clones and leaves out a portion. Of roughly 120,000 clones in the sample, about 8.6% are singletons; the top ten hold 6%. Donors had nominal health at sampling but likely had unrecorded immune exposures. Trimming left V 5 bases short and J 3 bases short, with 14 bases between. The germline V gene encodes CDR1 GTSNPN and CDR2 SVGIG (reference sequence). The CDR3 runs to 13 residues. Study-wide findings and caveats: In an earlier analysis, productive rearrangement rates for most beta V segments clustered near 90% or 30%. Later analysis suggested links between common viral pathogens and several top significant clusters.

Comments on this clone: Its antigen is still unknown.

This clonotype originated in a woman aged 40 to 55 in good health and CMV-seropositive. The V call is TRBV30, the J call TRBJ2-7; TRBD1 is a possible D gene (6 bases). The sample consisted of PBMCs. The CDR3 DNA reads TGTGCCTGGGAGCGCGACAGGTTCTACGAGCAGTACTTC. Encoded protein: CAWERDRFYEQYF.